These 26 T cell receptor beta chains originate from one sample sequenced in a study of blood T cell repertoires in COVID-19. Only in-frame clones appear in the TCRdb table, and some are missing; sequencing was by immunoSEQ multiplex PCR. The sample yields 190,000 or so clones, about 86% seen once. Material: peripheral blood. These receptors came from a woman between 25 and 40 years old with active or convalescent COVID-19.

A few counts support this clone. The chain combines TRBV5-1 with TRBJ1-2; 7 positions match TRBD1. The ends lost 5 bases at V and 3 bases at J; junction bases unmatched: 4. This CDR3 spans 13 amino acids. CDR1 is SGHRS, CDR2 YFSETQ, per germline. CDR3 coding DNA: TGCGCCAGCAGTCCGGGACAGCACTATGGCTACACCTTC. Translated, it gives CASSPGQHYGYTF.

This clone has just one count. The chain couples TRBV5-1 to TRBJ2-1, with D unclear. This CDR3 comprises 13 residues. The V gene's germline CDR1 is SGHRS and CDR2 YFSETQ. The V end was cut by 1 base, the J end by 3 bases, with 5 bases between. The CDR3 sequence is CASSLTVYNEQFF. In DNA form, the CDR3 reads TGCGCCAGCAGCTTGACAGTCTACAATGAGCAGTTCTTC.

The gene calls are TRBV7-9 and TRBJ2-7; the D gene is possibly TRBD2 (7 bases). Germline CDR1 SEHNR, CDR2 FQNEAQ (reference sequence). Deletions cut 0 bases from V and 6 bases from J, with 12 bases between. The CDR3 runs to 14 residues. CDR3 sequence reads: CASSLAGGPSEQYF. In DNA, the CDR3 is TGTGCCAGCAGCTTAGCGGGGGGGCCGAGCGAGCAGTACTTC.

This clone appeared once. The chain links TRBV6-1 to TRBJ2-2; D gene ambiguous. The CDR3 has 18 amino acids. Trimming cost V 2 bases and J 6 bases, with 22 bases left between them. From germline, CDR1 is MNHNS and CDR2 SASEGT. The CDR3 protein is CASSEPYADSYGSGELFF. CDR3 sequence (DNA): TGTGCCAGCAGTGAACCGTACGCGGATAGTTACGGGTCCGGGGAGCTGTTTTTT.

The chain combines TRBV7-2 with TRBJ2-7, with a possible D match to TRBD2 (5 bases). Germline V lookup: CDR1 SGHTA, CDR2 FQGNSA. The CDR3 is made up of 14 amino acids. Trimming shortened V by 5 bases and J by 0 bases, and 11 bases separated the two germline ends. CDR3 residues: CASSPSGNSYEQYF. CDR3 nucleotides: TGTGCCAGCAGCCCGAGCGGAAACTCCTACGAGCAGTACTTC.

V usage is TRBV19 and J usage is TRBJ2-7; 9 bases agree with TRBD2. Germline lookup yields CDR1 LNHDA and CDR2 SQIVND (reference sequence). The CDR3 runs to 17 residues. Trimming took 1 base from V and 0 from J; bases not matched to a gene: 7. The CDR3 region is CASSIGLAVPSSYEQYF. The CDR3 nucleotides are TGTGCCAGTAGTATAGGACTAGCGGTCCCGAGCTCCTACGAGCAGTACTTC.

The chain uses TRBV18 and TRBJ2-2; TRBD1 aligns across 7 bases. The CDR3 is made up of 16 amino acids. Germline V gives CDR1 KGHSH, CDR2 LQKENI. Unmatched junction bases numbered 4, after V lost 3 bases and J lost 0 bases. This CDR3 is CASSPMTGTNTGELFF. CDR3 in DNA: TGTGCCAGCTCACCTATGACAGGGACGAACACCGGGGAGCTGTTTTTT.

The rearrangement uses TRBV7-9 and TRBJ2-7; the D gene is possibly TRBD2 (5 bases). In germline, CDR1 is SEHNR, CDR2 FQNEAQ (reference sequence). The CDR3 length is 13 residues. V gave up 1 base and J gave up 5 bases, with 9 bases separating them. The CDR3 DNA follows: TGTGCCAGCAGCTTAGGTGCGCGGGACGAGCAGTACTTC. Translating it yields CASSLGARDEQYF.

The chain couples TRBV7-9 to TRBJ2-3; TRBD2 agrees at 9 bases. V lost 4 bases and J lost 1; bases outside the gene matches: 6. Germline V gene data show CDR1 as SEHNR and CDR2 as FQNEAQ (reference sequence). This CDR3 is 16 amino acids long. CDR3 nucleotides: TGTGCCAGCAGCTCCCCCTGGACTAGCGGCACAGATACGCAGTATTTT. This sequence encodes CASSSPWTSGTDTQYF.

CDR3 in amino acids: CASSPDSPESYEQYF. DNA of the CDR3: TGTGCCAGCTCGCCGGACAGTCCAGAATCCTACGAGCAGTACTTC. The rearrangement joins TRBV19 to TRBJ2-7; weak D call: TRBD1 (6 bases). CDR3 length: 15 amino acids. V shed 9 bases and J shed 1 base, with 19 bases lying between them. From germline, CDR1 is LNHDA and CDR2 SQIVND (reference sequence).

This chain uses TRBV19 with TRBJ1-1, with D unclear. The CDR3 sequence is 13 residues long. CDR1 is LNHDA, CDR2 SQIVND, per germline (reference sequence). Trimming removed 5 bases at V and 2 bases at J, with 9 bases between. CDR3 residues: CASSVRINTEAFF. CDR3 bases: TGTGCCAGTAGTGTCAGGATTAACACTGAAGCTTTCTTT.

The chain employs TRBV19 and TRBJ1-5; no clear D gene. CDR3 length equals 13 residues. V was trimmed by 10 bases and J by 12 bases, leaving 22 bases between them. In germline, CDR1 is LNHDA, CDR2 SQIVND (reference sequence). In DNA, the CDR3 is TGTGCCACCATCGACCGGTGGAGTGAATTCCAGCATTTT. Amino acids: CATIDRWSEFQHF.

The chain couples TRBV19 to TRBJ1-2, with D perhaps TRBD1 (5 bases). Trimming took off 2 bases at V and 0 bases at J, with 10 bases between the two ends. CDR3 size: 15 residues. Germline V gene lookup returns CDR1 LNHDA and CDR2 SQIVND (reference sequence). CDR3 nucleotides: TGTGCCAGTAGTATAAGACAGTCCCCTAACTATGGCTACACCTTC. It encodes CASSIRQSPNYGYTF.

The rearrangement joins TRBV2 to TRBJ1-1; TRBD1 is a possible D gene (5 bases). The CDR3 contains 15 residues. Germline CDR1 SNHLY, CDR2 FYNNEI. Trimming pared 6 bases from V and 7 bases from J, leaving 21 bases between. The CDR3 bases are TGTGCCAGCAGCCAAACGCAGGGAAGGTACCTTGAAGCTTTCTTT. As protein: CASSQTQGRYLEAFF.

J is TRBJ1-5 and V is TRBV6-5; D perhaps matches TRBD1 (5 bases). Germline CDR1 and CDR2: MNHEY and SVGAGI. This CDR3 comprises 14 residues. The V and J ends lost 6 bases and 7 bases respectively, with 16 bases between them. For the CDR3, the DNA is TGTGCCAGCAGAGAGGGAGGGGATAGCCAGCCCCAGCATTTT. Translating gives CASREGGDSQPQHF.

This rearrangement joins TRBV4-1 to TRBJ1-1; 9 bases are a match to TRBD1. The junction had 6 bases not matched to a gene; V was cut back by 4 bases and J by 6 bases. The CDR3 has 14 residues. Germline lookup yields CDR1 MGHRA and CDR2 YSYEKL. The CDR3 here is CASSRAGTGPEAFF. The CDR3 DNA is TGCGCCAGCAGCCGCGCCGGGACAGGGCCTGAAGCTTTCTTT.

This clone came up once. The genes are TRBV3-1 (or the pseudogene TRBV3-2) and TRBJ1-1, with 9 positions matching TRBD1. Germline lookup yields CDR1 LGHDT and CDR2 YNNKEL (reference sequence). The CDR3 spans 17 residues. Trimming cost V 0 bases and J 6 bases; bases outside gene matches: 11. CDR3 sequence (DNA): TGTGCCAGCAGCCAAGACACAGGGGGCTTTCGAGACGCTGAAGCTTTCTTT. It translates to CASSQDTGGFRDAEAFF.

This chain links TRBV2 with TRBJ2-1, with 15 bases that match TRBD2. This CDR3 has 18 residues. V shed 4 bases, J shed 3 bases, and the junction held 7 bases outside the gene matches. From germline, CDR1 is SNHLY and CDR2 FYNNEI. The CDR3 here is CASSGGLAGGAGYNEQFF. CDR3 nucleotide sequence: TGTGCCAGCAGTGGGGGACTAGCGGGGGGCGCGGGCTACAATGAGCAGTTCTTC.

The genes are TRBV2 and TRBJ2-1; 11 bases agree with TRBD2. The ends lost 4 bases at V and 8 bases at J; junction bases unmatched: 7. The CDR3 loop spans 15 amino acids. The germline CDR1 and CDR2 sequences are SNHLY and FYNNEI. CDR3 DNA: TGTGCCAGCAGTGGGGCTAGCGGGAGGAGCGATGAGCAGTTCTTC. It specifies CASSGASGRSDEQFF.

J is TRBJ1-6 and V is TRBV6-5; D is ambiguous. The ends were cut back, 4 bases at V and 4 bases at J, with 14 bases in the middle. The CDR3 sequence is 16 residues long. Germline CDR1 MNHEY, CDR2 SVGAGI. The CDR3 nucleotides read TGTGCCAGCAGTTCCCCACGAGATTTATATAATTCACCCCTCCACTTT. Translation: CASSSPRDLYNSPLHF.

This clone showed up just a few times. V and J are TRBV30 and TRBJ2-7; 9 bases map to TRBD1. CDR3 size: 15 residues. The V gene end was trimmed by 3 bases and the J gene end by 3 bases; junction bases not matched to a gene: 9. Germline V gives CDR1 GTSNPN, CDR2 SVGIG (reference sequence). The CDR3 loop is CAWRDPTGGFYEQYF. The CDR3 DNA reads as TGTGCCTGGAGGGACCCGACAGGGGGTTTCTACGAGCAGTACTTC.

This chain links TRBV6-5 with TRBJ2-1; D remains unclear. The CDR3 runs 15 residues. V was clipped by 5 bases and J by 0 bases, with 11 bases between them. Germline V gene sequence: CDR1 MNHEY, CDR2 SVGAGI. In nucleotides, the CDR3 is TGTGCCAGCAGTCTGGTTTCGGGCTCCTACAATGAGCAGTTCTTC. It specifies CASSLVSGSYNEQFF.

The rearrangement links TRBV3-1 (or the pseudogene TRBV3-2) to TRBJ2-1; 8 positions agree with TRBD2. Germline values: CDR1 LGHDT, CDR2 YNNKEL (reference sequence). The CDR3 covers 16 residues. V was clipped by 0 bases and J by 0 bases; unmatched bases: 1. The CDR3 is CASSQDRGGSYNEQFF. The CDR3 DNA reads TGTGCCAGCAGCCAAGATCGGGGGGGCTCCTACAATGAGCAGTTCTTC.

The chain links TRBV28 to TRBJ1-5, with D possibly TRBD1 on 5 matching bases. This CDR3 region has 18 residues. Germline V gene sequence: CDR1 MDHEN, CDR2 SYDVKM. V gave up 6 bases and J gave up 2 bases, with 23 bases separating them. CDR3 in amino acids: CASSHRRPGVHGNQPQHF. For the CDR3, the DNA is TGTGCCAGCAGCCACCGGCGCCCGGGGGTGCATGGCAATCAGCCCCAGCATTTT.

This clone has ten or more counts. The chain uses TRBV15 and TRBJ2-1; TRBD2 is a possible D gene (5 bases). The CDR3 has 15 amino acids. Trimming left V 1 base short and J 1 base short, with 8 bases between. Germline V lookup: CDR1 LNHNV, CDR2 YYDKDF (reference sequence). DNA of the CDR3: TGTGCCACCAGCAGAGCGAGGGTTTCCTACAATGAGCAGTTCTTC. It encodes CATSRARVSYNEQFF.

J is TRBJ1-1 and V is TRBV19, with TRBD1 as a possible D gene (6 bases). This CDR3 comprises 15 residues. V shed 3 bases and J shed 2 bases, with 13 bases lying between them. Germline V lookup: CDR1 LNHDA, CDR2 SQIVND (reference sequence). Here the CDR3 DNA reads TGTGCCAGTAGTATCGGGACACGGGGAAACACTGAAGCTTTCTTT. Protein: CASSIGTRGNTEAFF.